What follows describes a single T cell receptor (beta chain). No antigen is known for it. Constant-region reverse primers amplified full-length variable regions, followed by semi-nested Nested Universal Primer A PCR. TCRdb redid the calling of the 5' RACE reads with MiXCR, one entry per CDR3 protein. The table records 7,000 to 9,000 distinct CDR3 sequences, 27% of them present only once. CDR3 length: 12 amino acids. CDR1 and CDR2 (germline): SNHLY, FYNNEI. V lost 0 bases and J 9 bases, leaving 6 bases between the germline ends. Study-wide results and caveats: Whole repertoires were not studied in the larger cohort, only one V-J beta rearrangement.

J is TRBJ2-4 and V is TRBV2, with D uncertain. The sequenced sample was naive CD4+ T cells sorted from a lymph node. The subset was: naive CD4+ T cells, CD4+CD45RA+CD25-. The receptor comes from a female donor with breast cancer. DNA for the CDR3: TGTGCCAGCAGTGAAGCCCTAGTCATTCAGTACTTC. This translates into CASSEALVIQYF.